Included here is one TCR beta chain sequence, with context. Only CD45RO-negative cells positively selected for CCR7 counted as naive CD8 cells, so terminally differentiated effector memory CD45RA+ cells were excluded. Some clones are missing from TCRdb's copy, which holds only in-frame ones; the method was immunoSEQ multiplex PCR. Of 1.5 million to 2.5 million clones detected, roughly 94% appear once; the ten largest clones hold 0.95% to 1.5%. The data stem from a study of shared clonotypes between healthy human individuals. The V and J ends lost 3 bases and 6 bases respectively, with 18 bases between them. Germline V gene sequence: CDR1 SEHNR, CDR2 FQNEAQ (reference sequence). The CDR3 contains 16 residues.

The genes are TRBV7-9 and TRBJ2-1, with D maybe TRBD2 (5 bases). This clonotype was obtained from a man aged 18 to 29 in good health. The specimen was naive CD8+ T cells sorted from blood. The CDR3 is CASSLREQPASNEQFF. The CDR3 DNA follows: TGTGCCAGCAGCTTGAGGGAGCAGCCTGCCTCCAATGAGCAGTTCTTC. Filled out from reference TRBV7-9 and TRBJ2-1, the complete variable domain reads DTGVSQNPRHKITKRGQNVTFRCDPISEHNRLYWYRQTLGQGPEFLTYFQNEAQLEKSRLLSDRFSAERPKGSFSTLEIQRTEQGDSAMYLCASSLREQPASNEQFFGPGTRLTVL.